This TCR beta chain was retrieved from a study of cytomegalovirus exposure and HLA in healthy donors. General study findings and limits: There were 164 TCR beta chains listed as cytomegalovirus-associated.

The V and J ends lost 6 bases and 2 bases, in that order; junction bases with no gene match: 8. The CDR3 has 15 residues. Germline-derived CDR1 and CDR2 are MNHEY and SVGAGI. On this clone: As yet, its antigen is unknown.

Donors in the study were healthy people who gave bone marrow. The PCR employed 60 Vbeta primers together with 13 Jbeta primers. The protocol was immunoSEQ multiplex PCR, while the TCRdb copy is restricted to in-frame clones and leaves out a portion. This sample has some 150,000 clones; roughly 80% occur once, and the top ten carry around 6.7%. The chain uses TRBV6-5 and TRBJ1-2; 8 positions agree with TRBD1. This receptor was obtained from a woman in her 30s in good health and CMV-seropositive. Input material: PBMCs. CDR3 bases: TGTGCCAGCAGAACACAGGGGGTGGGAAACTATGGCTACACCTTC. Its protein product is CASRTQGVGNYGYTF.